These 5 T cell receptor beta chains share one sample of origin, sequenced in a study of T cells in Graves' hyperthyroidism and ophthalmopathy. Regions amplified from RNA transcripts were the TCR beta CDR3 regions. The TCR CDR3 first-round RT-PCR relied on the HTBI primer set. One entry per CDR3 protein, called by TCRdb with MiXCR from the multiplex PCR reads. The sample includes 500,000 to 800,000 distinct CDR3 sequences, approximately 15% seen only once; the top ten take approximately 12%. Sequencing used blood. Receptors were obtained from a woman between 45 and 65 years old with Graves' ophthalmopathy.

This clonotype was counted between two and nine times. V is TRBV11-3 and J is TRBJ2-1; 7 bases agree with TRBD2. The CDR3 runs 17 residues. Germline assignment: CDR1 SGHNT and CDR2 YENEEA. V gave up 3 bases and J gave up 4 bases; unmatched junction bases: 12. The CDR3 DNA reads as TGTGCCAGCAGCTTTTCCCGAGCTAGCGGAATATACAATGAGCAGTTCTTC. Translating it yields CASSFSRASGIYNEQFF.

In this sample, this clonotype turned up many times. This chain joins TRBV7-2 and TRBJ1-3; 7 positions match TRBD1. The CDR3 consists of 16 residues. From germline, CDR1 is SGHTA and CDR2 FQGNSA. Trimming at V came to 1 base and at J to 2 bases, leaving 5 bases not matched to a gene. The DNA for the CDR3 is TGTGCCAGCAGCTTAGGGGGGACAGTGACTGGAAACACCATATATTTT. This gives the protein CASSLGGTVTGNTIYF.

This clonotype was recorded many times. CDR3 bases: TGTGCCAGCAGGAAGAGGACAGTCTCTCCCTACAATGAGCAGTTCTTC. It codes for CASRKRTVSPYNEQFF. This chain links TRBV28 with TRBJ2-1; perhaps TRBD1 as D (6 bases). Germline CDR1 is MDHEN and CDR2 is SYDVKM. The V end was cut by 6 bases, the J end by 2 bases, with 17 bases between. This CDR3 is 16 amino acids long.

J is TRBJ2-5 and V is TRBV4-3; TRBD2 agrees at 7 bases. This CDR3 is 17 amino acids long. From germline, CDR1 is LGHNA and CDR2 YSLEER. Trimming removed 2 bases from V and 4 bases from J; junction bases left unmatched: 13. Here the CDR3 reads CASSQKTLAEIGETQYF. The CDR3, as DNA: TGCGCCAGCAGCCAAAAGACGCTAGCGGAGATCGGAGAGACCCAGTACTTC.

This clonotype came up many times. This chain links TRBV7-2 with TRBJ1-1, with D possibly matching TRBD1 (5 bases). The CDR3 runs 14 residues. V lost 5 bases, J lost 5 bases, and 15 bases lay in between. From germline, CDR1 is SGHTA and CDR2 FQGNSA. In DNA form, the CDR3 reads TGTGCCAGCAGCCAGACGAGGGGTGGAACTGAAGCTTTCTTT. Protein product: CASSQTRGGTEAFF.